This T cell receptor beta chain was found in a study of blood T cell repertoires in COVID-19. Study-level information: COVID-19 samples from acute and convalescent phases originated in the United States, Italy and Spain. The analysed material was cDNA or gDNA that came from T cells, B-cell-depleted T cells, or PBMCs.

As originally analysed: Reference gene primer amplification yielded estimated nucleated cell counts. Assay: immunoSEQ multiplex PCR; the TCRdb copy retains only in-frame clones and omits some. That table supplies the V and J calls and clone size; D and trimming were determined from the DNA. The data show some 200,000 clones, about 83% seen once. A note on this clone: The sample contains more than one DNA sequence encoding this CDR3.

This receptor was taken from a woman aged 45-65 years with active or convalescent COVID-19. Sequences were obtained from peripheral blood.

The chain's CDR3 is CASSPDRGGNQPQHF. The CDR3 DNA reads as TGTGCCAGCTCACCAGACAGGGGAGGAAATCAGCCCCAGCATTTT. V is TRBV18 and J is TRBJ1-5, with 8 bases matching TRBD1. Germline V gives CDR1 KGHSH, CDR2 LQKENI. After removal of 2 bases from V and 4 bases from J, the junction contained 4 bases not matched to a gene. The CDR3 is made up of 15 amino acids.